Below, one TCR beta chain is given with its context. Its antigen specificity is not known. Nothing much larger sits one base from this clone, and base qualities are not available. The library was obtained by the immunoSEQ multiplex PCR assay. The multiplex PCR relied on a mix of 60 forward primers for TCR Vbeta segments and 13 reverse primers for TCR Jbeta segments. A multiplex PCR assay on genomic DNA amplified the CDR3 region of rearranged TCR beta genes. The amplified TCR beta libraries were sequenced on the Illumina HiSeq System as 87-base-pair reads. The study's own analysis went as follows. A later analysis tallied 70 million to 100 million unique TCR beta chains across the roughly 610 repertoires, and approximately 12 million of those chains were shared by two or more donors. To remove PCR and sequencing errors, raw reads were error-corrected and collapsed into unique sequences using a nearest-neighbor algorithm that merged closely related sequences. To assign V, D and J gene segments, CDR3 sequences were aligned to IMGT reference sequences. Each retained sequence needed at least a six-nucleotide match to both a V gene segment and a J gene segment. Rearrangements were called productive when the CDR3 lacked stop codons and stayed in frame with V and J; all others were non-productive. CDR3 was defined according to IMGT convention as the region running from the second conserved V-encoded cysteine to the conserved J-encoded phenylalanine. The earlier analysis of 500 to 600 of the donors excluded sequences that lacked an unambiguous match to a single V gene segment. In an earlier analysis of some 590 of the donors, a V segment was called functional when productive rearrangements were above 56.7%, and segregating when the standard deviation between donors exceeded 5%. A statistical classification framework was built for diagnosing cytomegalovirus status from the catalog of TCR beta chain sequences. In a later analysis, V and J genes were assigned by comparing TCR nucleotide sequences against IMGT/GENE-DB human TR gene sequences. A later analysis assigned CDR3 sequences and most-parsimonious VDJ recombination scenarios with the TCRdist pipeline. In a later analysis, every TCR beta chain was defined by the combination of its CDR3 amino acid sequence and its V-gene family, and reads without a unique V-gene family were dropped. A later analysis removed 500 to 650 highly shared, low-generation-probability nucleotide sequences to deal with suspected cross-contamination and a sequencing artifact. In a later analysis, a clonal expansion index for each public chain was calculated from normalized within-repertoire ranks of inferred template counts. A later analysis computed generation probabilities with a VDJ recombination model fitted to out-of-frame rearrangements, and checked the results against IGoR. In a later analysis, TCR-TCR, TCR-HLA and TCR-CMV co-occurrence was scored with hypergeometric tests, and a repertoire-size bias correction was applied to TCR pairs. In a later analysis, false discovery rates were estimated by permuting HLA or CMV assignments 20 times. In a later analysis, co-occurring TCRs were grouped using DBSCAN, and TCRdist sequence similarity was added for clustering within HLA-allele-positive subsets. Co-occurrence clustering excluded repertoires with fewer than 30,000 or more than 120,000 public chains, plus five with anomalous nucleotide sharing. What TCRdb holds here is the immuneACCESS table cut down to in-frame rearrangements. Part of the clones is not present; checked against another copy, under half of the missing clones reflect an unresolved V gene, and the others are unexplained. That table supplies the V and J calls and clone size; D and trimming were determined from the DNA. A total of fewer than 250,000 clones appear in this sample, 60% to 85% of them only once. The ten largest clonotypes hold about 1.5% of the sample.

This sample was included in a study of cytomegalovirus exposure and HLA in healthy donors (dated by TCRdb to about 2017). In terms of the full investigation: According to an earlier analysis of 587 of the donors, about 180 million T cells yielded 117 million unique TCR beta sequences and approximately 300 Gb of sequence data. Approximately 300 gigabases of sequencing data and 75 million to 85 million unique TCR sequences made up an early release that covered roughly 670 HLA-typed donors. The genetic ancestry cluster associated with self-reported Caucasian donors included 81% of the approximately 410 genotyped donors. The study aimed to test whether cataloging public T cell receptors could reveal signatures of past pathogen exposure. The T cell repertoires of around 730 subjects were profiled by immunosequencing and related to cytomegalovirus serostatus. Along with the approximately 700-subject first cohort, a separate validation cohort of about 110 different subjects was used. The study combined high-throughput TCR immunosequencing, statistical association of individual TCRs with disease status, and machine learning to predict cytomegalovirus infection status. To study patterns of TCR occurrence, a later analysis re-analyzed previously published TCR beta repertoires from around 700 donors and added high-resolution HLA genotyping. The later analysis used no new phenotypic data to find candidate immune exposures, relying instead on TCR beta sequences and their occurrence across donors. An earlier analysis of roughly 600 of the donors used high-throughput TCR beta sequencing to judge whether each TCR beta V gene segment behaved as functional or pseudogenic. Alongside the repertoire data, information on donor age, sex, ethnicity and CMV serostatus was compiled. A later genetic analysis took genome-wide SNP genotypes for about 65% of the 666 donors and used that subset as a discovery cohort. Every discovery cohort repertoire had been produced on one sequencing platform. HLA typing covered class I and class II loci at four-digit resolution. The number of donors typed differed by locus, with roughly 620-640 for A, B, C, DRB1 and DQB1, about 500 for DQA1, approximately 580 for DPA1, and around 450 for DPB1. Four to six DR-DQ haplotypes were handled as single units for association and clustering, since linkage in the cohort was strong. On average, 235,054 unique TCR beta nucleotide sequences were sequenced per donor among 398 genotyped donors of the cohort, with roughly 18% of those sequences being non-productive. The investigation overall reported the following: Roughly uniform sequencing depth across donors was assumed in presence/absence analyses, although this assumption may not hold. Correlated functional status among segregating V segments might reflect linkage disequilibrium, but an unknown experimental factor could not be ruled out. V-gene and J-gene trimming of TCR beta chains was associated with a missense DCLRE1C variant in a later genetic analysis, and the association was replicated in an independent cohort. A later analysis reported that several top co-occurrence clusters appeared linked to parvovirus B19, influenza, CMV and Epstein-Barr virus. When HLA alleles, especially DR and DQ, strongly co-occurred, attributing TCR associations to individual alleles was difficult. The authors suggested that the approach could potentially be generalized to other disease states and immunological phenotypes. Specific HLA alleles were associated with over 15,000 TCR beta sequences at a false discovery rate of 0.05 in a later analysis. Only TCR beta chains were sequenced in this cohort, and the absence of alpha or paired-chain data limited detectable features. A further reported finding was that TCR beta sequences accurately predicted the HLA-A and HLA-B alleles for most subjects in the first cohort. A total of fewer than 200 TCR beta chains were listed by the study as associated with cytomegalovirus. In a later genetic analysis, fewer N-insertions in productive TCRs were reported among donors in an Asian-associated ancestry cluster than the roughly 640-donor mean. Immune exposure information for the cohort was limited to CMV serostatus. Because counts were too low, about 15 rarely observed V segments, including chromosome 9 orphons, were left out of the earlier analysis of approximately 580 of the donors. The classifier was reported to diagnose cytomegalovirus status with high specificity and sensitivity in both the original and validation cohorts. In a later analysis, HLA-associated TCR beta chains were found to be more clonally expanded and to have lower generation probabilities than equally common non-associated chains. Because some donors lacked HLA typing at each locus, the association tests relied only on the typed subset. Most TCR sequences were seen in very few donors, while some public TCRs were found in many individuals. A few of the identified cytomegalovirus-associated TCR beta chains were confirmed in vitro to be specific for cytomegalovirus antigens. A cluster of highly shared sequence variants was judged likely to be a technical artifact of the sequencing pipeline. In a later analysis, the rate of TCR association differed among HLA loci, with DRB1 alleles having the most associated TCRs and HLA-C alleles having the fewest. In a later analysis, most CMV-associated TCR beta chains were found to appear HLA-restricted, with HLA associations seemingly driven largely by CMV exposure. Broadly in line with IMGT annotations, most TCR beta V segments showed up in productive rearrangements about 87% or about 30% of the time in an earlier analysis of some 590 of the donors.

The cohort consisted of 650 to 850 healthy bone marrow donors. All cohort members were sampled while nominally healthy, although unrecorded immune exposures were likely present. The donor tested CMV seronegative and was one of the 352 seronegative cohort members. A peripheral blood sample was collected from each donor, and TCR beta sequencing was performed on peripheral blood mononuclear cells. The Qiagen DNeasy Blood Extraction Kit was used to extract genomic DNA from the blood cell samples. Sequencing was performed on PBMCs. The clonotype comes from a woman aged 18-29 years in good health and CMV-seronegative.

The DNA sequence is given as TGTGCCAGCAGCTTGAGTCTTACAGCATACAATGAGCAGTTCTTC. Translation gives CASSLSLTAYNEQFF. The sequence is built from TRBV5-5 and TRBJ2-1; there is no confident call for the D gene. V drops 1 base and J drops 4 bases, leaving 12 bases in between. The CDR3 has 15 amino acids, counting the end cysteine and phenylalanine. Left in the record is the CDR3 DNA by itself, 45 bases read in frame from the first base. Looking up the germline V gene (reference sequence) yields CDR1 SGHKS and CDR2 YYEKEE.